This T cell receptor beta chain was recovered during a study of blood T cell repertoires in COVID-19. Adults between about 18 and 95 years of age took part from 24 US areas. The protocol was immunoSEQ multiplex PCR, while the TCRdb copy is restricted to in-frame clones and leaves out a portion. Among over 200,000 clones listed, 80% to 90% were seen once. This CDR3 has 13 residues. V was clipped by 6 bases and J by 9 bases, with 12 bases between them. Germline-derived CDR1 and CDR2 are MNHEY and SMNVEV (reference sequence). The TCR comes from a woman aged 30 to 39 who had been exposed to COVID-19. The chain is built from TRBV27 and TRBJ1-6, with no clear D. The sample comprised PBMCs or T cells enriched from blood (not recorded which). The CDR3 protein is CASSLRRFSPLHF. CDR3 sequence (DNA): TGTGCCAGCAGCCTAAGGAGGTTTTCACCCCTCCACTTT.